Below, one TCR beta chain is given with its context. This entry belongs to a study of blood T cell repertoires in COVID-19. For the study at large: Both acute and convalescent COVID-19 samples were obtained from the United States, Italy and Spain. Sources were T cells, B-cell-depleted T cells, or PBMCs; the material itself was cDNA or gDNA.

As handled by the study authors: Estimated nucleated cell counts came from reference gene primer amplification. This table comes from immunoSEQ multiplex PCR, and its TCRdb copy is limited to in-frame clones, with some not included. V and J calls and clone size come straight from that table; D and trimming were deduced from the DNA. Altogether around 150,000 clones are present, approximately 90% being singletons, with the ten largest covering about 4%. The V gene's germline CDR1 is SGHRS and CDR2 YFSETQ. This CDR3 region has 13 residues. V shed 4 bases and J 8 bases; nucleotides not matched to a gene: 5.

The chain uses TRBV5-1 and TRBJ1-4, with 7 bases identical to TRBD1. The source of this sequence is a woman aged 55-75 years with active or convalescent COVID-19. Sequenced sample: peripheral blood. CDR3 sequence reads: CASSRDSDEKLFF. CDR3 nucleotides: TGCGCCAGCAGCAGGGACAGTGACGAAAAACTGTTTTTT. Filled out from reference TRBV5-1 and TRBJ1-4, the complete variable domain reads KAGVTQTPRYLIKTRGQQVTLSCSPISGHRSVSWYQQTPGQGLQFLFEYFSETQRNKGNFPGRFSGRQFSNSRSEMNVSTLELGDSALYLCASSRDSDEKLFFGSGTQLSVL.